The entry that follows covers one T cell receptor (beta chain) sequence. The sample comes from a study of blood T cells in healthy people across ages. The germline V gene encodes CDR1 MNHNY and CDR2 SVGAGI (reference sequence). V lost 7 bases, J lost 5 bases, and 9 bases lay in between. This CDR3 spans 13 amino acids. Primed by a sample-barcoded 5' primer and a J-beta primer mix, a second PCR proceeded for about 6 to 11 cycles. TCRdb passed the 5' RACE reads through MiXCR, listing each CDR3 protein once. The sample includes about 1,500,000 distinct CDR3 sequences, about 43% of them seen just once. Sequencing was carried out using blood. The clonotype originates from a woman under 30 in good health. V gene TRBV6-6 combines with J gene TRBJ1-6; D is uncertain. The CDR3 DNA reads as TGTGCCAGCAAGGGTCTTGATAATTCACCCCTCCACTTT. Protein sequence: CASKGLDNSPLHF.